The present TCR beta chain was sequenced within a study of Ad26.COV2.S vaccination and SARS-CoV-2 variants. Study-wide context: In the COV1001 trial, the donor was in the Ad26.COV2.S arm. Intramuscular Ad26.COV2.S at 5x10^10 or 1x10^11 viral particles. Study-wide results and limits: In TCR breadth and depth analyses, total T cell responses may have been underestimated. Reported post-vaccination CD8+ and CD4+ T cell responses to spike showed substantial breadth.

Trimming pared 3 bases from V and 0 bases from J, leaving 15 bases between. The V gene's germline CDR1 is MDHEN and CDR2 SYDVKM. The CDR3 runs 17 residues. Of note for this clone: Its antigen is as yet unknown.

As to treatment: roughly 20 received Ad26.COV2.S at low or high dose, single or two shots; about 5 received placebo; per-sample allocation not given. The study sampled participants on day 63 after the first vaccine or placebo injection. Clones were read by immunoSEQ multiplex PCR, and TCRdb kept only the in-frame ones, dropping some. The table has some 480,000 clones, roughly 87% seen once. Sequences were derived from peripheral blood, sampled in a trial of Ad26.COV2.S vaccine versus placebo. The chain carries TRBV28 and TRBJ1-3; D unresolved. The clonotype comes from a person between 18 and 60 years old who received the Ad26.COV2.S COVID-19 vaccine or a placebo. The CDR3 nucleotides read TGTGCCAGCAGTTTGCAGGCTTCCTATTTCTCTGGAAACACCATATATTTT. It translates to CASSLQASYFSGNTIYF. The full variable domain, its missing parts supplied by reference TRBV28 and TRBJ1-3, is DVKVTQSSRYLVKRTGEKVFLECVQDMDHENMFWYRQDPGLGLRLIYFSYDVKMKEKGDIPEGYSVSREKKERFSLILESASTNQTSMYLCASSLQASYFSGNTIYFGEGSWLTVV.